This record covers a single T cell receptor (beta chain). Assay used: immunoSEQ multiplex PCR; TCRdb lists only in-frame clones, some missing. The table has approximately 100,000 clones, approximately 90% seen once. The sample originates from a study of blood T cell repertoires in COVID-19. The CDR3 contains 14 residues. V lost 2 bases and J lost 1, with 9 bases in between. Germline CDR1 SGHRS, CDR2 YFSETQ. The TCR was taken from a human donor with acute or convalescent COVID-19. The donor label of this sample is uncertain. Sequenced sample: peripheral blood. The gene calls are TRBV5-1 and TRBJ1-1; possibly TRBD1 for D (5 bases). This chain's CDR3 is CASSFQGRNTEAFF. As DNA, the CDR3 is TGCGCCAGCAGCTTCCAGGGTCGGAACACTGAAGCTTTCTTT. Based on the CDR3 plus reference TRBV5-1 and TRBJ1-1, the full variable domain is KAGVTQTPRYLIKTRGQQVTLSCSPISGHRSVSWYQQTPGQGLQFLFEYFSETQRNKGNFPGRFSGRQFSNSRSEMNVSTLELGDSALYLCASSFQGRNTEAFFGQGTRLTVV.